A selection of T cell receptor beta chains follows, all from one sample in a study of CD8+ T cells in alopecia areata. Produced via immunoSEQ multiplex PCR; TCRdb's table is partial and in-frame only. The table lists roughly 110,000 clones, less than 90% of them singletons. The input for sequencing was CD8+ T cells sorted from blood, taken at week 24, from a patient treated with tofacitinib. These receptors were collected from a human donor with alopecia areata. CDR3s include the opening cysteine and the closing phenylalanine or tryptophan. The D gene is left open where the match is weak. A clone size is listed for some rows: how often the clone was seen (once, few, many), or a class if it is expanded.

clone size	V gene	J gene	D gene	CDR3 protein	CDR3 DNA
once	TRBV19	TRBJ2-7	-	CASSTSDSLSYEQYF	TGTGCCAGTAGTACATCGGACAGTCTCTCCTACGAGCAGTACTTC
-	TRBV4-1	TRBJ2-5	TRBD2	CASSQELAAGPETQYF	TGCGCCAGCAGCCAAGAATTGGCAGCGGGGCCTGAGACCCAGTACTTC
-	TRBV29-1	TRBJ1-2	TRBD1	CSLMDRDYGYTF	TGCAGCCTAATGGACAGGGACTATGGCTACACCTTC
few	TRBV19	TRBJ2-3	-	CASSIGSTDTQYF	TGTGCCAGTAGTATTGGATCCACAGATACGCAGTATTTT
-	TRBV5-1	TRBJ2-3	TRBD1	CASSPTGGSDTDTQYF	TGCGCCAGCAGCCCGACAGGGGGGTCCGACACAGATACGCAGTATTTT
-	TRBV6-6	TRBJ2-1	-	CASSYIRAGYDEQFF	TGTGCCAGCAGTTACATTCGGGCAGGGTACGATGAGCAGTTCTTC
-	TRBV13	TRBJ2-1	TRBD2	CASISTSGSYNEQFF	TGTGCCAGCATCTCGACTAGCGGTTCCTACAATGAGCAGTTCTTC
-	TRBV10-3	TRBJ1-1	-	CAISWGTEAFF	TGTGCCATCAGCTGGGGCACTGAAGCTTTCTTT
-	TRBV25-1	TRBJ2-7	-	CASGQRGAYEQYF	TGTGCCAGCGGTCAGAGGGGAGCCTACGAGCAGTACTTC
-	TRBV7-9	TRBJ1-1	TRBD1	CASSRTGTGDTEAFF	TGTGCCAGCAGCCGTACCGGGACAGGGGACACTGAAGCTTTCTTT
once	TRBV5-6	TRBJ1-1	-	CASSFRTGYAEAFF	TGTGCCAGCAGCTTCCGAACAGGGTACGCTGAAGCTTTCTTT
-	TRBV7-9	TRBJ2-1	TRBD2	CASGFSGGAVDEQFF	TGTGCCAGCGGTTTTAGCGGGGGGGCCGTGGATGAGCAGTTCTTC
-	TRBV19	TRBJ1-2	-	CASSFGVIYGYTF	TGTGCCAGTAGTTTTGGGGTGATCTATGGCTACACCTTC
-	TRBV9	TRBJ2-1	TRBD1	CASSVEGALRDEQFF	TGTGCCAGCAGCGTAGAGGGGGCCCTTAGGGATGAGCAGTTCTTC
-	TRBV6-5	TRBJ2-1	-	CASSGGGEQFF	TGTGCCAGCAGTGGAGGGGGGGAGCAGTTCTTC
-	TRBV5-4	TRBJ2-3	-	CASTASLTDTQYF	TGTGCCAGCACTGCTAGCCTCACAGATACGCAGTATTTT
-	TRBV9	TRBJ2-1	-	CASSDDPISDSYNEQFF	TGTGCCAGCAGCGACGACCCCATATCGGACTCCTACAATGAGCAGTTCTTC
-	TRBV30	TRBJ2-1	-	CAWVGLTYNEQFF	TGTGCCTGGGTCGGACTCACATACAATGAGCAGTTCTTC
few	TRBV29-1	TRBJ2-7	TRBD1	CSVEDPGTASYEQYF	TGCAGCGTTGAAGATCCCGGGACAGCTTCCTACGAGCAGTACTTC
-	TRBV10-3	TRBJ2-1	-	CAISESGVESYNEQFF	TGTGCCATCAGTGAGTCAGGGGTGGAATCCTACAATGAGCAGTTCTTC
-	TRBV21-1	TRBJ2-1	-	CASSVTSTLGQFF	TGTGCCAGCAGCGTGACTAGTACCCTAGGGCAGTTCTTC
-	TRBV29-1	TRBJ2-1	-	CSVRGGANEQFF	TGCAGCGTTAGGGGGGGGGCGAATGAGCAGTTCTTC
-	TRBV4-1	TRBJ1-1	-	CASSHRGGAGTEAFF	TGCGCCAGCAGCCACAGAGGGGGGGCGGGTACTGAAGCTTTCTTT
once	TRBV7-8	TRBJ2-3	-	CASSWEGGTDTQYF	TGTGCCAGCAGCTGGGAGGGGGGGACAGATACGCAGTATTTT
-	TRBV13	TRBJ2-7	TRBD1	CASSVLPGQGAYEQYF	TGTGCCAGCAGCGTACTCCCGGGACAGGGAGCCTACGAGCAGTACTTC
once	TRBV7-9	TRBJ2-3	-	CASSLSQGSTDTQYF	TGTGCCAGCAGCTTAAGCCAGGGGAGCACAGATACGCAGTATTTT
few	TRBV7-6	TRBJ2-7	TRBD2	CASSLRSGGSDEQYF	TGTGCCAGCAGCCTCAGGAGCGGGGGGTCCGACGAGCAGTACTTC
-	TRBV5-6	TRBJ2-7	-	CASSLGGYYEQYF	TGTGCCAGCAGCTTGGGAGGGTACTACGAGCAGTACTTC
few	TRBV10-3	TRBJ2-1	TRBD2	CAISEGLAESSYNEQFF	TGTGCCATCAGTGAGGGTCTAGCGGAGAGCTCCTACAATGAGCAGTTCTTC
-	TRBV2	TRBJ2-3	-	CASSDPELAGGFSTDTQYF	TGTGCCAGCAGTGACCCGGAACTAGCCGGGGGATTCAGCACAGATACGCAGTATTTT
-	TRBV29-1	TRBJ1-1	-	CSVDVWRAEAFF	TGCAGCGTTGATGTGTGGCGGGCTGAAGCTTTCTTT
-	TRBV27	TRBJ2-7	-	CASSSDSTYEQYF	TGTGCCAGCAGTTCGGACAGTACCTACGAGCAGTACTTC
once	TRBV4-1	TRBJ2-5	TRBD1	CASSQGGSGGAETQYF	TGCGCCAGCAGCCAAGGAGGGTCAGGGGGCGCGGAGACCCAGTACTTC
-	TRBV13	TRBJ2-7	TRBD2	CASSPGLAAPYEQYF	TGTGCCAGCAGCCCTGGACTAGCGGCTCCCTACGAGCAGTACTTC
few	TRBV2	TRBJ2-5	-	CASIWTNQETQYF	TGTGCCAGCATCTGGACAAACCAAGAGACCCAGTACTTC
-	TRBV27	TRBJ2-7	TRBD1	CASSTGEGNEQYF	TGTGCCAGCAGCACAGGGGAAGGGAACGAGCAGTACTTC
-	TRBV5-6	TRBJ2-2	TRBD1	CASSPLEDRSYAGELFF	TGTGCCAGCAGCCCCCTTGAGGACAGGTCATACGCCGGGGAGCTGTTTTTT
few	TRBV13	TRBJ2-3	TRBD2	CASSHGGRHTDTQYF	TGTGCCAGCAGCCACGGGGGGAGGCACACAGATACGCAGTATTTT
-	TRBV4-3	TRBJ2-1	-	CASSQEKQIPYNEQFF	TGCGCCAGCAGCCAAGAAAAACAAATCCCCTACAATGAGCAGTTCTTC
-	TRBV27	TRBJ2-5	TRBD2	CASSLVGLAGTQETQYF	TGTGCCAGCAGTTTGGTAGGACTAGCGGGGACACAAGAGACCCAGTACTTC
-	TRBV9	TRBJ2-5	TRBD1	CASSVTDRGQETQYF	TGTGCCAGCAGCGTTACAGACAGGGGGCAAGAGACCCAGTACTTC
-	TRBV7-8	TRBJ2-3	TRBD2	CASSPRTSGGAVDTQYF	TGTGCCAGCAGCCCCCGGACTAGCGGGGGGGCGGTAGATACGCAGTATTTT
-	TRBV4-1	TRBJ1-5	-	CASSQDSIERDRRQPQHF	TGCGCCAGCAGCCAAGATAGCATCGAAAGGGACCGGAGACAGCCCCAGCATTTT
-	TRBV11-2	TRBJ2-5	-	CASSLGAGLGRETQYF	TGTGCCAGCAGCTTAGGTGCCGGACTGGGGAGGGAGACCCAGTACTTC
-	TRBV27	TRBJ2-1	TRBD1	CAKGKRGRTYNEQFF	TGTGCCAAAGGAAAGAGGGGGCGAACCTACAATGAGCAGTTCTTC
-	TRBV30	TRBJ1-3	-	CAWSGTPNSGNTIYF	TGTGCCTGGAGTGGGACTCCGAACTCTGGAAACACCATATATTTT
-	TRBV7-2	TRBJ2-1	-	CASSLSLGGNEQFF	TGTGCCAGCAGCTTATCACTAGGGGGGAATGAGCAGTTCTTC
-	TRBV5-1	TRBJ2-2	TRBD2	CASSLSGAENTGELFF	TGCGCCAGCAGCTTAAGCGGGGCCGAAAACACCGGGGAGCTGTTTTTT
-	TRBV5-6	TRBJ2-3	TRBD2	CASSLGLAGFLDTQYF	TGTGCCAGCAGCTTGGGACTAGCGGGGTTCTTAGATACGCAGTATTTT
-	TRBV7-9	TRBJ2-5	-	CASSLADASQETQYF	TGTGCCAGCAGCTTAGCAGATGCTAGCCAGGAGACCCAGTACTTC
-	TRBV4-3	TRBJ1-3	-	CASSQDRLSAGNTIYF	TGCGCCAGCAGCCAAGATCGTTTGTCTGCCGGAAACACCATATATTTT
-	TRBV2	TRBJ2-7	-	CASSGGLASHEQYF	TGTGCCAGCAGTGGGGGGCTAGCGTCCCACGAGCAGTACTTC
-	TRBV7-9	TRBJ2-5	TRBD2	CASSRETSGEETQYF	TGTGCCAGCAGCCGCGAGACTAGCGGGGAAGAGACCCAGTACTTC
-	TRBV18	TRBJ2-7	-	CASSPDTSYEQYF	TGTGCCAGCTCCCCGGACACCTCCTACGAGCAGTACTTC